Listed here are 10 T cell receptor beta chains from one sample, sequenced in a study of T cell repertoires in cytomegalovirus infection. TCRdb fed the reads into MiXCR, producing one record per CDR3 protein. Of around 630,000 distinct CDR3 sequences listed, 20% to 25% were seen once; the top ten hold 8%. Sequences were obtained from CD8+ T cells from PBMCs. The receptors were gathered from a human donor in good health (CMV status not recorded). Some clones in this sample may be carry-over from other donors' samples.

This clonotype was seen many times. The rearrangement links TRBV7-8 to TRBJ1-6; possibly TRBD1 for D (5 bases). Germline values: CDR1 SGHVS, CDR2 FQNEAQ. Trimming stripped 3 bases from V and 9 bases from J, with 12 bases between. This CDR3 has 14 residues. CDR3 nucleotides: TGTGCCAGCAGCTTCCCGGGGGTTGGTTCACCCCTCCACTTT. Its translation: CASSFPGVGSPLHF.

This clonotype has more than one count but fewer than ten. V is TRBV7-8 and J is TRBJ2-3, with 7 bases matching TRBD2. Germline V gives CDR1 SGHVS, CDR2 FQNEAQ. This CDR3 is 15 amino acids long. Trimming cost V 7 bases and J 2 bases; bases outside gene matches: 9. CDR3: CASKRWGGNTDTQYF. The DNA of the CDR3 is TGTGCCAGCAAAAGATGGGGGGGTAACACAGATACGCAGTATTTT.

With respect to this clonotype: A single base separates this from a much larger clone, so it may be a read error. The rearrangement uses TRBV5-1 and TRBJ2-7, with D perhaps TRBD1 or TRBD2 (6 bases each). V lost 4 bases to trimming and J lost 3 bases, with 11 bases between them. The CDR3 is made up of 13 amino acids. CDR1 and CDR2 from the germline V gene are SGHRS and YFSETQ. The CDR3 region is CASSGGPHYEQYF. CDR3 in DNA: TGCGCCAGCAGCGGGGGGCCCCACTACGAGCAGTACTTC.

This clonotype has a handful of counts. The chain's CDR3 is CASSPGTGVWDTQYF. CDR3 nucleotide sequence: TGTGCCAGCAGCCCCGGGACAGGGGTATGGGATACGCAGTATTTT. The chain combines TRBV3-1 with TRBJ2-3, with 10 positions matching TRBD1. CDR3 length equals 15 residues. V shed 4 bases, J shed 6 bases, and the junction held 7 bases outside the gene matches. CDR1 LGHDT and CDR2 YNNKEL come from the germline V gene (reference sequence).

The rearrangement links TRBV6-5 to TRBJ1-4; D not resolved. V was cut by 4 bases and J by 1 base, with 7 bases left in between. The germline gives CDR1 MNHEY, CDR2 SVGAGI. CDR3 length: 14 amino acids. Here the CDR3 DNA reads TGTGCCAGCAGTTTGAGTCTAACTAATGAAAAACTGTTTTTT. Translation gives CASSLSLTNEKLFF.

This chain uses TRBV2 with TRBJ2-5, with 13 nucleotides matching TRBD2. Germline CDR1 and CDR2: SNHLY and FYNNEI. The CDR3 is 15 amino acids. J gave up 5 bases and V 4 bases, and 4 bases lay outside the gene matches. The CDR3 DNA follows: TGTGCCAGCAGTGGAACTAGCGGGGGGGATGAGACCCAGTACTTC. It yields the protein CASSGTSGGDETQYF.

This clonotype was recorded at least ten times. The rearrangement joins TRBV12-3 or TRBV12-4 to TRBJ2-3; TRBD1 might be the D (6 bases). V dropped 2 bases and J dropped 4 bases, with 7 bases sitting between them. The CDR3 sequence is 13 residues long. CDR3 sequence: CASSLKGADTQYF. DNA of the CDR3: TGTGCCAGCAGTTTAAAGGGGGCAGATACGCAGTATTTT.

This clonotype turned up a few times. J is TRBJ2-7 and V is TRBV6-6; tentatively, D is TRBD2 (5 bases). This CDR3 is 14 amino acids long. V was clipped by 7 bases and J by 1 base, with 14 bases between them. Germline V lookup: CDR1 MNHNY, CDR2 SVGAGI (reference sequence). The CDR3: CASIGVGESYEQYV. The CDR3 coding sequence is TGTGCCAGCATCGGCGTCGGGGAATCCTACGAGCAGTACGTC.

The V gene is TRBV18, the J gene TRBJ2-7; possibly TRBD2 for D (5 bases). V shed 4 bases and J shed 5 bases, with 12 bases lying between them. The CDR3 loop spans 13 amino acids. Germline assignment: CDR1 KGHSH and CDR2 LQKENI. This CDR3 reads CASSLRGSDEQYF. As DNA, the CDR3 is TGTGCCAGCTCACTCCGGGGATCCGACGAGCAGTACTTC.

This clonotype came up many times. V usage is TRBV28 and J usage is TRBJ1-1, with no clear D. The germline gives CDR1 MDHEN, CDR2 SYDVKM. The CDR3 has 16 amino acids. Trimming left V 5 bases short and J 0 bases short, with 16 bases between. This CDR3 is CASSTPSRDLNTEAFF. CDR3 bases: TGTGCCAGCAGTACCCCGTCCCGTGACTTGAACACTGAAGCTTTCTTT.